This T cell receptor beta chain was sequenced in a study of response to subunit inactivated influenza vaccine. In TCRdb, the RT-PCR reads were re-called with MiXCR into one record per CDR3 protein. The sample consists of about 540,000 distinct CDR3 sequences, approximately 22% of them appearing once. This clonotype has ten or more counts. V dropped 6 bases and J dropped 5; count of bases not matched to a gene: 7. The germline gives CDR1 SQVTM, CDR2 ANQGSEA. The CDR3 is made up of 13 amino acids. A further study also used this sample, focusing on T cells expressing NK-cell markers. That paper notes: With UMIs, 5'RACE template switching was used to make TCR beta cDNA. HCMV seropositivity marked most of the eight sequenced donors; one was seronegative. CD8+ T cells in 5 to 7 donors included dominant NKG2C+ clonotypes at roughly 1.0-7.5%.

The TCR originated in a man over 45 who received an inactivated influenza vaccine. The J gene is TRBJ1-1, the V gene TRBV29-1, with 9 nucleotides matching TRBD1. Sequencing was performed on CD4+ T cells sorted from PBMCs, taken 11 to 12 days after vaccination. In DNA form, the CDR3 reads TGCAGCGTGGGGACAGGGTCGACGACTGAAGCTTTCTTT. Translated, it gives CSVGTGSTTEAFF. The variable domain in full, completed from reference TRBV29-1 and TRBJ1-1, reads SAVISQKPSRDICQRGTSLTIQCQVDSQVTMMFWYRQQPGQSLTLIATANQGSEATYESGFVIDKFPISRPNLTFSTLTVSNMSPEDSSIYLCSVGTGSTTEAFFGQGTRLTVV.